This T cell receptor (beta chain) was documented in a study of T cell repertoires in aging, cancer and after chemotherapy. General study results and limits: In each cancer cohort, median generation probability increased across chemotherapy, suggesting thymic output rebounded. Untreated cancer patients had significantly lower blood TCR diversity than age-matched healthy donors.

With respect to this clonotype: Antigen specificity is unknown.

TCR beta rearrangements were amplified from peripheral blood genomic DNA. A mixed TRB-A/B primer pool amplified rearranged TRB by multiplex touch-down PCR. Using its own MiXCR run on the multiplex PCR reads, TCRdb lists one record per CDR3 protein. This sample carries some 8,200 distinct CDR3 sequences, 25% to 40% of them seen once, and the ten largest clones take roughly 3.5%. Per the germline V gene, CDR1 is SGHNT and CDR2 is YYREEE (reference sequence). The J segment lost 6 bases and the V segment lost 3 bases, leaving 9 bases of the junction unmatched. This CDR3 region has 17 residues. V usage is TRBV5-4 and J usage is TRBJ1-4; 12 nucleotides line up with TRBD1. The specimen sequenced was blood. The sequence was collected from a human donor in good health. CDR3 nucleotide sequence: TGTGCCAGCAGCTGGATTTGGGACAGGGGGCGCGATGAAAAACTGTTTTTT. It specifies CASSWIWDRGRDEKLFF.